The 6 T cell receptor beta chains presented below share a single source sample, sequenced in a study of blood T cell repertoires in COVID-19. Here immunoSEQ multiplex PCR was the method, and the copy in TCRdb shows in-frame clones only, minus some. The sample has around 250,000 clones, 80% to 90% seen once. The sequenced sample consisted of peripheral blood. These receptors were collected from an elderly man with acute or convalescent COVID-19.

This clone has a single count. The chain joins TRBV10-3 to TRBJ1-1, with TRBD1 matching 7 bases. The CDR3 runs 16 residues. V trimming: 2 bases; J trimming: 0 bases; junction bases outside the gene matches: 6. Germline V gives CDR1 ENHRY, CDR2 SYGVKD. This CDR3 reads CAISEALTGMNTEAFF. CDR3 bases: TGTGCCATCAGTGAGGCACTGACAGGGATGAACACTGAAGCTTTCTTT.

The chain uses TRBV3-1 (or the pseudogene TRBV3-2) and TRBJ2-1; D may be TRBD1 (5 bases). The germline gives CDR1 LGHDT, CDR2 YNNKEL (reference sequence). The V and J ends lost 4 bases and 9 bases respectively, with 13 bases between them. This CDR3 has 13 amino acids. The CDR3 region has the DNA TGTGCCAGCAGCCGAGTCGTGCAGGGTGAGCAGTTCTTC. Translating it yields CASSRVVQGEQFF.

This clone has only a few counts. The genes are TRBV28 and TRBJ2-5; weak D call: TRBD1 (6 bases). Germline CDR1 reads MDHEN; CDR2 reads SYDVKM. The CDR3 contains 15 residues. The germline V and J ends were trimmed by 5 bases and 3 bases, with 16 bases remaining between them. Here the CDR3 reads CASSVPRTAKETQYF. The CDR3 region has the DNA TGTGCCAGCAGTGTCCCGCGGACAGCTAAAGAGACCCAGTACTTC.

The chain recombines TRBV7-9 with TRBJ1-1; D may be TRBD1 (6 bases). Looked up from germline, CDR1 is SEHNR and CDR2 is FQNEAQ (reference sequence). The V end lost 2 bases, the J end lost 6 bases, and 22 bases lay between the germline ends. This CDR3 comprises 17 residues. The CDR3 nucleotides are TGTGCCAGCAGCTTACGGGGTGAAGGACAGCGCTCCCCTGAAGCTTTCTTT. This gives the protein CASSLRGEGQRSPEAFF.

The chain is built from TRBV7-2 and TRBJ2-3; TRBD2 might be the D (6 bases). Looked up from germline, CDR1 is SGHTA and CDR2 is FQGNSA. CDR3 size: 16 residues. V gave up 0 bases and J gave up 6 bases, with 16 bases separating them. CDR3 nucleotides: TGTGCCAGCAGCTTAGCTGCGGGAAGGGGTGCGGATACGCAGTATTTT. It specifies CASSLAAGRGADTQYF.

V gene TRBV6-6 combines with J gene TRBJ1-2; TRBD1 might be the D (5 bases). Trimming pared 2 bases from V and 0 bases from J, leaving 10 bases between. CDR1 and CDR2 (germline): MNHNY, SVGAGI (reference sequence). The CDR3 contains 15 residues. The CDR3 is CASSYIQGSNYGYTF. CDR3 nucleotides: TGTGCCAGCAGTTACATCCAGGGATCTAACTATGGCTACACCTTC.